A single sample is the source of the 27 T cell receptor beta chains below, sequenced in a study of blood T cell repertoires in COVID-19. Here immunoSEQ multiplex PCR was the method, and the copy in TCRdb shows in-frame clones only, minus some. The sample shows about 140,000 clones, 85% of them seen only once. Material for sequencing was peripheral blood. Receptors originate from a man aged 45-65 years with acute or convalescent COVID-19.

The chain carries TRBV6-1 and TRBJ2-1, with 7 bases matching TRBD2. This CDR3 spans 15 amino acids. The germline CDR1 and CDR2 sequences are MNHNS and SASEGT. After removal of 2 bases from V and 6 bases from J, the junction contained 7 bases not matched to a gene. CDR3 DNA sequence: TGTGCCAGCAGTGAAATGGGGGACTATGCCAATGAGCAGTTCTTC. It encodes CASSEMGDYANEQFF.

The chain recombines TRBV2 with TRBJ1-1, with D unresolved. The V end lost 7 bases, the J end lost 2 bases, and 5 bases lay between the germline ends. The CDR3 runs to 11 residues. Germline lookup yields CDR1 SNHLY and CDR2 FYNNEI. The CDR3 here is CASISNTEAFF. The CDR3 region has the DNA TGTGCCAGCATTTCAAACACTGAAGCTTTCTTT.

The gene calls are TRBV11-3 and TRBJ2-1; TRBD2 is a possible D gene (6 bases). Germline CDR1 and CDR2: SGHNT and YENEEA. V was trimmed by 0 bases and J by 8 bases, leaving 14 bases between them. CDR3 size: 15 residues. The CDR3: CASSLETSREDEQFF. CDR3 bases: TGTGCCAGCAGCTTAGAGACTAGTCGAGAGGATGAGCAGTTCTTC.

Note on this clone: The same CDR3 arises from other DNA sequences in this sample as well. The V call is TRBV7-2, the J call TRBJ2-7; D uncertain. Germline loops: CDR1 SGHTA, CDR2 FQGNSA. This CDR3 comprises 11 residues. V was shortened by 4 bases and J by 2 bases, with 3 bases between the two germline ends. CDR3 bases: TGTGCCAGCAGCTACACCTACGAGCAGTACTTC. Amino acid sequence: CASSYTYEQYF.

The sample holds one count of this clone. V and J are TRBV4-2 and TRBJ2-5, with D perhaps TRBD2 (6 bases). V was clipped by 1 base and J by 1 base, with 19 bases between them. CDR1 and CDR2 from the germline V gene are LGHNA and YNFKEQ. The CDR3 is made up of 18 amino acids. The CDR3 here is CASSQVAGGASPQETQYF. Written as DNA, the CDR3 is TGTGCCAGCAGCCAAGTCGCAGGCGGGGCTAGCCCCCAAGAGACCCAGTACTTC.

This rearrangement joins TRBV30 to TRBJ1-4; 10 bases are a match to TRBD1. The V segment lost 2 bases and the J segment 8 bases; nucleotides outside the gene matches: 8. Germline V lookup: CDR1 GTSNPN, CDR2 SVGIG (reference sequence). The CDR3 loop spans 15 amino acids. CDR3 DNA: TGTGCCTGGAGTCCTAGGGACAGGGGTTGGGAAAAACTGTTTTTT. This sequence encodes CAWSPRDRGWEKLFF.

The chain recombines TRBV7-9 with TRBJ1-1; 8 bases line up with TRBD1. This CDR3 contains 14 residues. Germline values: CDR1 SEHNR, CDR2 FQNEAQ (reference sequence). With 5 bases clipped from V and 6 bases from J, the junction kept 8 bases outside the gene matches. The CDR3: CASSQMAGGPEAFF. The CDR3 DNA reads TGTGCCAGCAGCCAAATGGCAGGGGGCCCTGAAGCTTTCTTT.

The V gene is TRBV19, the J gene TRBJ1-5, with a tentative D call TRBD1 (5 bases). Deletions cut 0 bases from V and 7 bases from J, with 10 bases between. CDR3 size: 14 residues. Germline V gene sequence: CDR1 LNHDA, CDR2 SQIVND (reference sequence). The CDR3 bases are TGTGCCAGTAGTATAGACAGGGAATTCCAGCCCCAGCATTTT. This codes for CASSIDREFQPQHF.

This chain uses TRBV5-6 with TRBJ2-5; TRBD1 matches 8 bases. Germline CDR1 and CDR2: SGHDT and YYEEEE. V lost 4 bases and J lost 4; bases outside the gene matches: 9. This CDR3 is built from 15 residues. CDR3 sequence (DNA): TGTGCCAGCAGCCTGAGGACAGGGAGTATAGAGACCCAGTACTTC. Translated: CASSLRTGSIETQYF.

CDR3 DNA sequence: TGTGCCAGCAGCTGGGGGGGGCAGAGGGCCCTGGAGACCCAGTACTTC. It translates to CASSWGGQRALETQYF. This chain connects TRBV11-3 to TRBJ2-5, with a weak D call TRBD2 (7 bases). The CDR3 is made up of 16 amino acids. The germline gives CDR1 SGHNT, CDR2 YENEEA. Trimming pared 4 bases from V and 5 bases from J, leaving 20 bases between. Drawing the rest from reference TRBV11-3 and TRBJ2-5, the complete variable domain is EAGVVQSPRYKIIEKKQPVAFWCNPISGHNTLYWYLQNLGQGPELLIRYENEEAVDDSQLPKDRFSAERLKGVDSTLKIQPAELGDSAVYLCASSWGGQRALETQYFGPGTRLLVL.

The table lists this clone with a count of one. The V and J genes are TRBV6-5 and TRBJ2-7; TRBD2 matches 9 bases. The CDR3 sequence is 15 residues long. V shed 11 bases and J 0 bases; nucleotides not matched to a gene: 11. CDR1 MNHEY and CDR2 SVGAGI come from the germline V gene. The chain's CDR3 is CASAGGRANSYEQYF. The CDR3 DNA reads TGTGCCTCAGCGGGAGGCAGGGCGAACTCCTACGAGCAGTACTTC.

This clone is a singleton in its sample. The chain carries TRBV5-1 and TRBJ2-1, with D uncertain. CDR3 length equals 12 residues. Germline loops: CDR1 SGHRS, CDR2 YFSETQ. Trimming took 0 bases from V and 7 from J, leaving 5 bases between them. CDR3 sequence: CASSLVLNEQFF. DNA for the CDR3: TGCGCCAGCAGCTTGGTATTAAATGAGCAGTTCTTC.

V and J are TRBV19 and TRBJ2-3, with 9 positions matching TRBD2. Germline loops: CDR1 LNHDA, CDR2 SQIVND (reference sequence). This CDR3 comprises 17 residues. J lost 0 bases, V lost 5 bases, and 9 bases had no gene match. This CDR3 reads CASSPGSGGTSTDTQYF. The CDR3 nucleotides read TGTGCCAGTAGTCCCGGCAGCGGGGGGACTAGCACAGATACGCAGTATTTT.

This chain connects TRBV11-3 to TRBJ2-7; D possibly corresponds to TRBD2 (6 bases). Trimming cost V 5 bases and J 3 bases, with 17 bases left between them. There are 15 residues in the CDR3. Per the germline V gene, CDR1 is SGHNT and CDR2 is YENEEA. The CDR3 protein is CASSPRREGHYEQYF. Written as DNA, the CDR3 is TGTGCCAGCAGCCCCCGGAGGGAAGGGCACTACGAGCAGTACTTC.

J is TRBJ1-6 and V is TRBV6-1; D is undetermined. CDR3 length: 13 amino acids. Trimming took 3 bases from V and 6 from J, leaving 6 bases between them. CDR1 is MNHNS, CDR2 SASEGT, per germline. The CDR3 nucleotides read TGTGCCAGCAGTGAGGGCCTTAATTCACCCCTCCACTTT. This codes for CASSEGLNSPLHF.

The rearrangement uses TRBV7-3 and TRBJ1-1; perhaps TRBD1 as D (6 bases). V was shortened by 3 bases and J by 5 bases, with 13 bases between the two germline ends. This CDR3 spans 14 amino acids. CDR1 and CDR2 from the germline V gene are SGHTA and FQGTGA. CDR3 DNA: TGTGCCAGCAGCTTGACAGGTCTGGGAACTGAAGCTTTCTTT. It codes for CASSLTGLGTEAFF.

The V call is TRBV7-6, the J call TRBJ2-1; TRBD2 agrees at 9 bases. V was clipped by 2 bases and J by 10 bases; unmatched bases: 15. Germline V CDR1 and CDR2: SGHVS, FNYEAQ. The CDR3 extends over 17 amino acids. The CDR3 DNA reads TGTGCCAGCAGCTTAAACTCGGCGGTAGCGGGAGCAAAAGAGCAGTTCTTC. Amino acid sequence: CASSLNSAVAGAKEQFF.

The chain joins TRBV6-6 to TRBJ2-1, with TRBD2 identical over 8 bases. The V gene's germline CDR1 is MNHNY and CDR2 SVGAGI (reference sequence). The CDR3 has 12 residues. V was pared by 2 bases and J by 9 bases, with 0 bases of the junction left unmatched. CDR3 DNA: TGTGCCAGCAGTTACACTAGCGGTGAGCAGTTCTTC. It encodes CASSYTSGEQFF.

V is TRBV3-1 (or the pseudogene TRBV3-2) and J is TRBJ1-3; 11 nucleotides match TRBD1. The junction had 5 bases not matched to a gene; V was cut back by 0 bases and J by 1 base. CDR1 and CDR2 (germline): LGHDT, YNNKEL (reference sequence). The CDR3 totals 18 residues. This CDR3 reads CASSQEGGQGASGNTIYF. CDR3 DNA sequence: TGTGCCAGCAGCCAAGAAGGTGGACAGGGGGCTTCTGGAAACACCATATATTTT.

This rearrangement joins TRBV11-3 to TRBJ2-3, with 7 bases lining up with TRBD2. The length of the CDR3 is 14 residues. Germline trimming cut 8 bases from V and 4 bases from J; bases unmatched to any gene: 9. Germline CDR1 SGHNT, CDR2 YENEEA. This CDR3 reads CASGIGGSADTQYF. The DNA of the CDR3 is TGTGCCAGCGGGATCGGCGGGAGTGCAGATACGCAGTATTTT.

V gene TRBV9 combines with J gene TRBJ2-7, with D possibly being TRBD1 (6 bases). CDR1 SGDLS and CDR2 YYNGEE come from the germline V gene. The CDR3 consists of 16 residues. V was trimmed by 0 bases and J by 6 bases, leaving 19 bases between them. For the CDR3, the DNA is TGTGCCAGCAGCGTAGTATATAGGCAGGGGTATGGCGAGCAGTACTTC. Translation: CASSVVYRQGYGEQYF.

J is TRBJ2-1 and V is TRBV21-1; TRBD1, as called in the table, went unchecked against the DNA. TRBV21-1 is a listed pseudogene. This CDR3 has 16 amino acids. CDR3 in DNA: TGTGCCAGCAGCGGACCGGGACAGGGGAAGGACAATGAGCAGTTCTTC. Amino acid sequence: CASSGPGQGKDNEQFF.

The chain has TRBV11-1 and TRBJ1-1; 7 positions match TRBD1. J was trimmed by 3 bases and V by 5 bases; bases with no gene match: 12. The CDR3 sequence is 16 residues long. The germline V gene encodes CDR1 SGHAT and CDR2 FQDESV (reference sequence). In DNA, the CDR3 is TGTGCCAGCAGCCCAACAGGGGACCTTGGGGACACTGAAGCTTTCTTT. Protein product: CASSPTGDLGDTEAFF.

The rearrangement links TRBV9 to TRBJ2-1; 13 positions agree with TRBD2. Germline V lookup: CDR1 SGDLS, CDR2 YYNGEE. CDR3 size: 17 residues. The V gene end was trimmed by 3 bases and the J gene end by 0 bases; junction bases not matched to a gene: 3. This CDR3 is CASSERTSGSSYNEQFF. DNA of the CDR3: TGTGCCAGCAGCGAACGGACTAGCGGGAGCTCCTACAATGAGCAGTTCTTC.

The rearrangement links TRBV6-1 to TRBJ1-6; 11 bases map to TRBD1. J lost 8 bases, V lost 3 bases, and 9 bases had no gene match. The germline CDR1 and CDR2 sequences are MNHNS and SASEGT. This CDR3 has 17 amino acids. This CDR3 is CASSEFYWGQGDSPLHF. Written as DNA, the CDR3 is TGTGCCAGCAGTGAGTTCTATTGGGGACAGGGGGATTCACCCCTCCACTTT.

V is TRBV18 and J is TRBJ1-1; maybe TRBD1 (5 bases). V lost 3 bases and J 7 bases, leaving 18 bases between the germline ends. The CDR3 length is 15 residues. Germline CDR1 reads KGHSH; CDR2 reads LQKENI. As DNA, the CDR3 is TGTGCCAGCTCACCGCCGGCCGGGAGGGACGGTGAAGCTTTCTTT. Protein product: CASSPPAGRDGEAFF.

CDR3 sequence: CASSSTGFYTDTQYF. CDR3 coding DNA: TGTGCCAGCAGCTCCACAGGGTTTTACACAGATACGCAGTATTTT. This chain joins TRBV28 and TRBJ2-3; tentative D call: TRBD1 (6 bases). Germline V gene lookup returns CDR1 MDHEN and CDR2 SYDVKM. This CDR3 contains 15 residues. Trimming cost V 6 bases and J 2 bases, with 15 bases left between them.